This is a list of T cell receptor beta chains from one sample in a study of Ad26.COV2.S vaccination and SARS-CoV-2 variants. Repertoires were generated with immunoSEQ multiplex PCR, while TCRdb's copy carries only in-frame clones and drops some. The sample holds roughly 450,000 clones, 75% to 95% seen once. The sample here was peripheral blood, taken in a trial of Ad26.COV2.S vaccine versus placebo. The receptor source for this set is a person aged 18 to 65 who received the Ad26.COV2.S COVID-19 vaccine or a placebo. Each CDR3 is given with its conserved first and last residue. D genes are given only for firm matches. Only part of the rows carry a size: once, few, many, or a class if the clone is expanded.

j_call: TRBJ2-1; d_call: -; v_call: TRBV5-4; clone_size: -; cdr3_length: 15; cdr3_aa: CASSLGGASYNEQFF; cdr3_nt: TGTGCCAGCAGCTTGGGGGGTGCCTCCTACAATGAGCAGTTCTTC
j_call: TRBJ1-6; d_call: TRBD1; v_call: TRBV23-1; clone_size: -; cdr3_length: 15; cdr3_aa: CASSQSYRGNSPLHF; cdr3_nt: TGCGCCAGCAGTCAATCCTACAGGGGAAATTCACCCCTCCACTTT
j_call: TRBJ2-5; d_call: -; v_call: TRBV29-1; clone_size: -; cdr3_length: 12; cdr3_aa: CSGKQDVRAQYF; cdr3_nt: TGCAGCGGAAAACAGGATGTGAGGGCCCAGTACTTC
j_call: TRBJ1-1; d_call: -; v_call: TRBV7-2; clone_size: -; cdr3_length: 14; cdr3_aa: CASSLGGKNTEAFF; cdr3_nt: TGTGCCAGCAGCCTGGGGGGAAAGAACACTGAAGCTTTCTTT
j_call: TRBJ2-7; d_call: TRBD1; v_call: TRBV5-1; clone_size: -; cdr3_length: 14; cdr3_aa: CASSPGTGRYEQYF; cdr3_nt: TGCGCCAGCAGCCCCGGGACAGGGAGGTACGAGCAGTACTTC
j_call: TRBJ1-1; d_call: -; v_call: TRBV30; clone_size: -; cdr3_length: 14; cdr3_aa: CASIGGWGNTEAFF; cdr3_nt: TGTGCCTCAATCGGGGGTTGGGGTAACACTGAAGCTTTCTTT
j_call: TRBJ2-7; d_call: TRBD2; v_call: TRBV5-1; clone_size: -; cdr3_length: 14; cdr3_aa: CASSLVLAGYEQYF; cdr3_nt: TGCGCCAGCAGCTTGGTTCTAGCGGGCTACGAGCAGTACTTC
j_call: TRBJ2-7; d_call: TRBD2; v_call: TRBV3-1/TRBV3-2; clone_size: -; cdr3_length: 17; cdr3_aa: CASSQDGKREGSYEQYF; cdr3_nt: TGTGCCAGCAGCCAAGATGGTAAGCGGGAGGGATCCTACGAGCAGTACTTC
j_call: TRBJ2-5; d_call: -; v_call: TRBV6-2/TRBV6-3; clone_size: -; cdr3_length: 17; cdr3_aa: CASSPGWPGQGQETQYF; cdr3_nt: TGTGCCAGCAGCCCTGGCTGGCCTGGCCAGGGTCAAGAGACCCAGTACTTC
j_call: TRBJ2-7; d_call: TRBD1; v_call: TRBV19; clone_size: -; cdr3_length: 14; cdr3_aa: CASSMGGQGYEQYF; cdr3_nt: TGTGCCAGTAGTATGGGGGGACAGGGTTACGAGCAGTACTTC
j_call: TRBJ2-1; d_call: -; v_call: TRBV19; clone_size: -; cdr3_length: 14; cdr3_aa: CASSPSFGAREQFF; cdr3_nt: TGTGCCAGTAGCCCTTCGTTTGGGGCGCGTGAGCAGTTCTTC
j_call: TRBJ2-3; d_call: -; v_call: TRBV18; clone_size: -; cdr3_length: 15; cdr3_aa: CASSRDSPTTDTQYF; cdr3_nt: TGTGCCAGCTCTCGCGACAGCCCTACCACAGATACGCAGTATTTT
j_call: TRBJ1-1; d_call: TRBD1; v_call: TRBV29-1; clone_size: -; cdr3_length: 14; cdr3_aa: CSVEGRQGDTEAFF; cdr3_nt: TGCAGCGTTGAAGGCCGACAGGGGGACACTGAAGCTTTCTTT
j_call: TRBJ2-5; d_call: -; v_call: TRBV6-2/TRBV6-3; clone_size: -; cdr3_length: 11; cdr3_aa: CASSYLETQYF; cdr3_nt: TGTGCCAGCAGTTATTTGGAGACCCAGTACTTC
j_call: TRBJ1-5; d_call: -; v_call: TRBV6-2/TRBV6-3; clone_size: few; cdr3_length: 13; cdr3_aa: CASSSGSRQPQHF; cdr3_nt: TGTGCCAGCAGTTCCGGGTCGAGGCAGCCCCAGCATTTT
j_call: TRBJ2-7; d_call: -; v_call: TRBV6-6; clone_size: few; cdr3_length: 14; cdr3_aa: CASSTRDSAYEQYF; cdr3_nt: TGTGCCAGCAGCACCCGGGACTCGGCCTACGAGCAGTACTTC
j_call: TRBJ2-2; d_call: -; v_call: TRBV18; clone_size: -; cdr3_length: 15; cdr3_aa: CASSPKGLNTGELFF; cdr3_nt: TGTGCCAGCTCACCAAAGGGTCTCAACACCGGGGAGCTGTTTTTT